Listed below are T cell receptor beta chains from one sample, sequenced in a study of neurological immune-mediated disorders. TCRdb reprocessed the 5' RACE reads via MiXCR and lists one record per CDR3 protein. In the table there are some 60,000 distinct CDR3 sequences, roughly 3.5% of which are singletons. Sequenced input: PBMCs. The receptor source for this set is a woman aged 45-65 years with multiple sclerosis. The CDR3 runs from the conserved cysteine through the conserved F or W. D genes are given only for firm matches. Clone size appears in some rows only: once, few, many, or a class for an expanded clone.

cdr3_nt	cdr3_aa	v_call	d_call	clone_size	j_call	cdr3_length
TGTGCCAGCAGACCAAGCGGGAGACTGGTTTATACGCAGTATTTT	CASRPSGRLVYTQYF	TRBV7-8	TRBD2	many	TRBJ2-3	15
TGTGCCAGCAGCTTGGAGCGGGAGGGCCCAGATACGCAGTATTTT	CASSLEREGPDTQYF	TRBV5-7	TRBD2	many	TRBJ2-3	15
TGCAGTGCTAGTAGACAGGGGTTTGTCTCCGAGCAGTACTTC	CSASRQGFVSEQYF	TRBV20-1	TRBD1	many	TRBJ2-7	14
TGTGCCAGCAGCTCAATACACGGGGCTTGGGAGCAGTACTTC	CASSSIHGAWEQYF	TRBV11-2	NA	many	TRBJ2-7	14
TGTGCCAGCAGTGAATATTATGGGGACACTGAAGCTTTCTTT	CASSEYYGDTEAFF	TRBV25-1	NA	many	TRBJ1-1	14
TGCGCCAGCAGCTTCGGGACAGGGAGCTCCTACAATGAGCAGTTCTTC	CASSFGTGSSYNEQFF	TRBV5-1	TRBD1	many	TRBJ2-1	16
TGTGCCAGCAGCGACCGGGATCAGCCCCAGCATTTT	CASSDRDQPQHF	TRBV11-3	NA	many	TRBJ1-5	12
TGTGCCAGTAGTATAGGAGGTGGGGCCACAGATACGCAGTATTTT	CASSIGGGATDTQYF	TRBV19	NA	many	TRBJ2-3	15
TGTGCCAGCAGTCGACAGGGAGGAAGTGCACCCCTCAACTTT	CASSRQGGSAPLNF	TRBV12-3/TRBV12-4	TRBD1	NA	TRBJ1-6	14
TGCAGTGCTAGATTCCCGGGAAAGCAAGAGACCCAGTACTTC	CSARFPGKQETQYF	TRBV20-1	NA	NA	TRBJ2-5	14
TGTGCCAGCAGCTTCCGCAGGGTCGACACTGAAGCTTTCTTT	CASSFRRVDTEAFF	TRBV7-2	NA	many	TRBJ1-1	14